This TCR beta chain was identified during a study of blood T cell repertoires in COVID-19. The wider study: T cells, B-cell-depleted T cells, or PBMCs provided the cDNA or gDNA that served as material.

This CDR3 region has 13 residues. Trimming took 6 bases from V and 2 from J; bases not matched to a gene: 3. Germline CDR1 reads LGHNA; CDR2 reads YNFKEQ. TCRdb's copy holds only in-frame clones and misses some; the assay was immunoSEQ multiplex PCR. This table holds 220,000 or so clones, roughly 83% found once. The chain combines TRBV4-2 with TRBJ2-5; 7 bases line up with TRBD1. The source of this sequence is a woman between 40 and 50 years old with acute COVID-19. Source material: PBMCs or T cells enriched from blood (not recorded which). The CDR3 nucleotides read TGTGCCAGCAGTCCCAGGGGGCAAGAGACCCAGTACTTC. This gives the protein CASSPRGQETQYF.